The 24 T cell receptor beta chains given below trace back to one sample, sequenced in a study of cytomegalovirus exposure and HLA in healthy donors. Assay used: immunoSEQ multiplex PCR; TCRdb lists only in-frame clones, some missing. The sample yields some 150,000 clones, 80% to 90% seen once. Material: PBMCs. All receptors come from a woman in her 30s in good health and CMV-seronegative.

This chain links TRBV25-1 with TRBJ1-1; D not certain. Germline CDR1 reads MGHDK; CDR2 reads SYGVNS. CDR3 length equals 12 residues. With 9 bases removed from V and 2 bases from J, the gap between germline ends came to 10 bases. CDR3 DNA sequence: TGTGCCAGGCGTATGAGTAACACTGAAGCTTTCTTT. As protein: CARRMSNTEAFF.

This chain links TRBV5-6 with TRBJ2-3; 8 nucleotides align to TRBD1. Unmatched junction bases numbered 11, after V lost 7 bases and J lost 1 base. Germline CDR1 and CDR2: SGHDT and YYEEEE. The CDR3 totals 16 residues. CDR3 bases: TGTGCCAGCTCCCGACGGTCAGGGGGCCGCACAGATACGCAGTATTTT. Encoded protein: CASSRRSGGRTDTQYF. Full variable domain (rest looked up from reference TRBV5-6 and TRBJ2-3): DAGVTQSPTHLIKTRGQQVTLRCSPKSGHDTVSWYQQALGQGPQFIFQYYEEEERQRGNFPDRFSGHQFPNYSSELNVNALLLGDSALYLCASSRRSGGRTDTQYFGPGTRLTVL.

The V gene is TRBV9, the J gene TRBJ1-6; D gene uncertain. CDR1 is SGDLS, CDR2 YYNGEE, per germline. The CDR3 sequence is 12 residues long. The germline V and J ends were trimmed by 6 bases and 7 bases, with 8 bases remaining between them. This CDR3 is CASTGPNSPLHF. The CDR3 DNA sequence: TGTGCCAGCACAGGTCCCAATTCACCCCTCCACTTT.

The chain carries TRBV9 and TRBJ2-1; TRBD2 agrees at 11 bases. The CDR3 runs to 15 residues. Germline assignment: CDR1 SGDLS and CDR2 YYNGEE. V lost 6 bases and J lost 5; bases outside the gene matches: 7. The CDR3 loop is CASTISGGVHNEQFF. CDR3 sequence (DNA): TGTGCCAGCACCATTAGCGGGGGGGTTCACAATGAGCAGTTCTTC.

The J gene is TRBJ2-1, the V gene TRBV2, with 9 bases fitting TRBD2. The CDR3 extends over 16 amino acids. From germline, CDR1 is SNHLY and CDR2 FYNNEI. Trimming removed 6 bases from V and 2 bases from J; junction bases left unmatched: 8. DNA of the CDR3: TGTGCCAGCAGCGGGACTAGCCGGGGAACCTACAATGAGCAGTTCTTC. Protein sequence: CASSGTSRGTYNEQFF.

This clone is a singleton in its sample. The chain recombines TRBV7-9 with TRBJ1-1; TRBD1 matches at 10 bases. The germline V gene encodes CDR1 SEHNR and CDR2 FQNEAQ (reference sequence). The CDR3 consists of 16 residues. The J segment lost 8 bases and the V segment lost 6 bases, leaving 15 bases of the junction unmatched. The CDR3 DNA is TGTGCCAGCAGAGAATACCGGGACAGGGGTCGAGCGGAAGCTTTCTTT. This gives the protein CASREYRDRGRAEAFF.

This rearrangement joins TRBV5-1 to TRBJ2-2; 7 bases match TRBD1. The germline V gene encodes CDR1 SGHRS and CDR2 YFSETQ. The CDR3 sequence is 15 residues long. V lost 5 bases, J lost 3 bases, and 7 bases stayed unmatched. In DNA, the CDR3 is TGCGCCAGCAGTCTCGATAGGGGGCACACCGGGGAGCTGTTTTTT. Its protein product is CASSLDRGHTGELFF.

This clone has more than one count but fewer than ten. The chain carries TRBV18 and TRBJ1-5; TRBD1 might be the D (6 bases). Germline lookup yields CDR1 KGHSH and CDR2 LQKENI. Trimming cost V 2 bases and J 6 bases, with 17 bases left between them. The CDR3 runs to 16 residues. CDR3 bases: TGTGCCAGCTCACCATCTGCTCAGGGGTCGGTTCAGCCCCAGCATTTT. It encodes CASSPSAQGSVQPQHF.

This clone came up once. The chain recombines TRBV18 with TRBJ1-4; 7 nucleotides align to TRBD1. This CDR3 region has 14 residues. J gave up 2 bases and V 4 bases, and 1 base lay outside the gene matches. The germline V gene encodes CDR1 KGHSH and CDR2 LQKENI. CDR3 coding DNA: TGTGCCAGCTCACGGGACAGTACTAATGAAAAACTGTTTTTT. Encoded protein: CASSRDSTNEKLFF.

The genes are TRBV4-1 and TRBJ1-1, with D perhaps matching TRBD1 (5 bases). There are 15 residues in the CDR3. Germline CDR1 reads MGHRA; CDR2 reads YSYEKL. V was clipped by 5 bases and J by 3 bases, with 16 bases between them. CDR3 sequence reads: CASSGGSGWDTEAFF. The CDR3 bases are TGCGCCAGCAGCGGGGGGAGCGGGTGGGACACTGAAGCTTTCTTT.

V and J are TRBV7-6 and TRBJ2-1; TRBD2 matches 8 bases. The V gene's germline CDR1 is SGHVS and CDR2 FNYEAQ. Losses at the gene ends were 4 bases for V and 8 bases for J; bases not matched to a gene: 19. The CDR3 runs to 18 residues. The DNA for the CDR3 is TGTGCCAGCAGCTCGGCAGTCGTACCGGGACTAGAACGCCATGAGCAGTTCTTC. Its protein is CASSSAVVPGLERHEQFF.

The chain joins TRBV6-1 to TRBJ1-5; D is perhaps TRBD1 (6 bases). Trimming took off 2 bases at V and 6 bases at J, with 20 bases between the two ends. CDR1 and CDR2 (germline): MNHNS, SASEGT. The CDR3 has 17 amino acids. This CDR3 is CASSEPSNRAGGQPQHF. CDR3 nucleotides: TGTGCCAGCAGTGAACCAAGCAACAGGGCGGGGGGTCAGCCCCAGCATTTT.

This rearrangement joins TRBV14 to TRBJ2-3; a possible D gene is TRBD2 (5 bases). This CDR3 is built from 17 residues. The V end was cut by 4 bases, the J end by 1 base, with 18 bases between. CDR1 and CDR2 (germline): SGHDN, FVKESK. In DNA, the CDR3 is TGTGCCAGCAGCCTTGGCGGGTCAGGCGTGGGCACAGATACGCAGTATTTT. It codes for CASSLGGSGVGTDTQYF.

The chain carries TRBV10-3 and TRBJ2-5; perhaps TRBD1 as D (5 bases). The CDR3 spans 14 residues. With 2 bases removed from V and 2 bases from J, the gap between germline ends came to 9 bases. The germline gives CDR1 ENHRY, CDR2 SYGVKD. The CDR3 loop reads CAISEVPGQETQYF. The CDR3 coding sequence is TGTGCCATCAGTGAGGTTCCAGGGCAAGAGACCCAGTACTTC.

The J gene is TRBJ1-2, the V gene TRBV9; D perhaps matches TRBD1 (5 bases). V was pared by 0 bases and J by 0 bases, with 9 bases between. The CDR3 loop spans 15 amino acids. Germline values: CDR1 SGDLS, CDR2 YYNGEE. The CDR3 sequence is CASSVADSANYGYTF. CDR3 nucleotide sequence: TGTGCCAGCAGCGTAGCTGACAGCGCTAACTATGGCTACACCTTC.

This chain connects TRBV2 to TRBJ1-1, with a tentative D call TRBD1 (5 bases). The CDR3 is 16 amino acids. Germline CDR1 is SNHLY and CDR2 is FYNNEI. V lost 4 bases, J lost 1 base, and 16 bases lay in between. The CDR3 DNA sequence: TGTGCCAGCAGTGTGAAGGGGATATTATCGAACACTGAAGCTTTCTTT. This sequence encodes CASSVKGILSNTEAFF.

The rearrangement joins TRBV5-1 to TRBJ1-6, with D unresolved. Trimming pared 0 bases from V and 6 bases from J, leaving 13 bases between. This CDR3 region has 16 residues. Germline V gene sequence: CDR1 SGHRS, CDR2 YFSETQ. The CDR3 loop reads CASSLAGSTANSPLHF. The CDR3 DNA reads TGCGCCAGCAGCTTGGCCGGTTCAACCGCTAATTCACCCCTCCACTTT.

The chain uses TRBV6-6 and TRBJ1-4, with 9 positions matching TRBD1. Germline CDR1 reads MNHNY; CDR2 reads SVGAGI (reference sequence). The CDR3 has 15 amino acids. V dropped 5 bases and J dropped 7; count of bases not matched to a gene: 8. In nucleotides, the CDR3 is TGTGCCAGCAGTCTCCCGGGACAGGGTCCTGAAAAACTGTTTTTT. It is translated as CASSLPGQGPEKLFF.

V and J are TRBV6-1 and TRBJ2-2; TRBD2 matches at 11 bases. Per germline, CDR1 MNHNS and CDR2 SASEGT. This CDR3 is 17 amino acids long. J lost 2 bases, V lost 4 bases, and 6 bases had no gene match. In nucleotides, the CDR3 is TGTGCCAGCAGTGCTGCTAGCGGGGGGTCCAACACCGGGGAGCTGTTTTTT. It is translated as CASSAASGGSNTGELFF.

The count of this clone is one. The V call is TRBV18, the J call TRBJ1-3; possibly TRBD1 for D (5 bases). The CDR3 totals 17 residues. Trimming took off 2 bases at V and 8 bases at J, with 22 bases between the two ends. Germline CDR1 reads KGHSH; CDR2 reads LQKENI. CDR3 in DNA: TGTGCCAGCTCACCATCCCCCAGGGATTCCCCCTGGGACACCATATATTTT. Residues: CASSPSPRDSPWDTIYF.

Only a few counts were recorded for this clone. The V call is TRBV7-9, the J call TRBJ1-1; no clear D gene. V was shortened by 3 bases and J by 8 bases, with 16 bases between the two germline ends. CDR1 is SEHNR, CDR2 FQNEAQ, per germline (reference sequence). This CDR3 is built from 14 residues. CDR3 sequence: CASSFSGMGWEAFF. CDR3 nucleotides: TGTGCCAGCAGCTTCTCCGGGATGGGGTGGGAAGCTTTCTTT.

The chain carries TRBV4-2 and TRBJ1-1; D unresolved. The CDR3 length is 14 residues. Per the germline V gene, CDR1 is LGHNA and CDR2 is YNFKEQ. The V and J ends lost 0 bases and 4 bases respectively, with 9 bases between them. DNA for the CDR3: TGTGCCAGCAGCCAAGAGAGGCAGAGCACTGAAGCTTTCTTT. Translating gives CASSQERQSTEAFF.

The chain is built from TRBV6-6 and TRBJ1-2, with TRBD1 identical over 9 bases. The CDR3 is 15 residues long. In germline, CDR1 is MNHNY, CDR2 SVGAGI (reference sequence). V lost 2 bases and J lost 10; bases outside the gene matches: 11. The DNA for the CDR3 is TGTGCCAGCAGTTACCCAAGCCTACAGGGGGCTGACTACACCTTC. Its translation: CASSYPSLQGADYTF.

The chain uses TRBV29-1 and TRBJ1-5, with unresolved D. The germline V and J ends were trimmed by 6 bases and 7 bases, with 16 bases remaining between them. Germline CDR1 reads SQVTM; CDR2 reads ANQGSEA. The CDR3 extends over 13 amino acids. CDR3 sequence: CSVSQTREQPQHF. The DNA for the CDR3 is TGCAGCGTCAGCCAAACGAGGGAGCAGCCCCAGCATTTT.